This TCR beta chain was sequenced during a study of blood T cell repertoires in COVID-19. Germline V gives CDR1 SGHRS, CDR2 YFSETQ. The ends lost 6 bases at V and 4 bases at J; junction bases unmatched: 11. This CDR3 is built from 17 residues. Original processing methods: It was from reference gene primer amplification that nucleated cell counts were estimated. The table came from immunoSEQ multiplex PCR; TCRdb's copy has only in-frame clones and leaves some out. V and J calls plus clone size are reproduced from that table; the DNA served to infer D and trimming. Of fewer than 200,000 clones in the sample, 80% to 90% were seen once. This clone has a single count.

The genes are TRBV5-1 and TRBJ2-6, with 9 bases identical to TRBD1. The origin of this receptor is a man aged 18 to 30 who had recovered from COVID-19. Sequencing was carried out using peripheral blood. In nucleotides, the CDR3 is TGCGCCAGCACTGAGTTACAGGGGGCGGCCGGGGCCAACGTCCTGACTTTC. Its translation: CASTELQGAAGANVLTF.